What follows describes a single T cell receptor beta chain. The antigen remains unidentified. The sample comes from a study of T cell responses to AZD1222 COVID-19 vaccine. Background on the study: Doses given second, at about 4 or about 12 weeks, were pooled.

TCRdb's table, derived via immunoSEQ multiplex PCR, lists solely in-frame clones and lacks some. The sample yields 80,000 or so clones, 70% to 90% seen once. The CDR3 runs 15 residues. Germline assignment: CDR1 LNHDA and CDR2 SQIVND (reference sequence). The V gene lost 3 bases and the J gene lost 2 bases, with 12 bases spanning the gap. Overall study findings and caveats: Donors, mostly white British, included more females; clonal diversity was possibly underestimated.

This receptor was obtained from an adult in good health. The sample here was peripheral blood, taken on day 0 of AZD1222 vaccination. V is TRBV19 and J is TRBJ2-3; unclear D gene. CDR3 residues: CASSMDGGSTDTQYF. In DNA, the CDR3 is TGTGCCAGTAGTATGGACGGTGGGTCCACAGATACGCAGTATTTT.